The clone carrying this T cell receptor (beta chain) was seen many times. Each CDR3 protein is one row after TCRdb ran MiXCR on the 5' RACE reads. The sample lists fewer than 70,000 distinct CDR3 sequences; about 15% were seen once. This sample was taken from a study of T cells of healthy individuals. Germline CDR1 is MNHNY and CDR2 is SVGAGI (reference sequence). V shed 10 bases and J 2 bases; nucleotides not matched to a gene: 10. The CDR3 has 14 residues. The J gene is TRBJ2-5, the V gene TRBV6-6, with TRBD1 identical over 7 bases. The receptor was isolated from a human donor in good health. The CDR3 sequence is CATTHGDRQETQYF. The CDR3 nucleotides read TGTGCCACCACTCACGGGGACAGACAAGAGACCCAGTACTTC.